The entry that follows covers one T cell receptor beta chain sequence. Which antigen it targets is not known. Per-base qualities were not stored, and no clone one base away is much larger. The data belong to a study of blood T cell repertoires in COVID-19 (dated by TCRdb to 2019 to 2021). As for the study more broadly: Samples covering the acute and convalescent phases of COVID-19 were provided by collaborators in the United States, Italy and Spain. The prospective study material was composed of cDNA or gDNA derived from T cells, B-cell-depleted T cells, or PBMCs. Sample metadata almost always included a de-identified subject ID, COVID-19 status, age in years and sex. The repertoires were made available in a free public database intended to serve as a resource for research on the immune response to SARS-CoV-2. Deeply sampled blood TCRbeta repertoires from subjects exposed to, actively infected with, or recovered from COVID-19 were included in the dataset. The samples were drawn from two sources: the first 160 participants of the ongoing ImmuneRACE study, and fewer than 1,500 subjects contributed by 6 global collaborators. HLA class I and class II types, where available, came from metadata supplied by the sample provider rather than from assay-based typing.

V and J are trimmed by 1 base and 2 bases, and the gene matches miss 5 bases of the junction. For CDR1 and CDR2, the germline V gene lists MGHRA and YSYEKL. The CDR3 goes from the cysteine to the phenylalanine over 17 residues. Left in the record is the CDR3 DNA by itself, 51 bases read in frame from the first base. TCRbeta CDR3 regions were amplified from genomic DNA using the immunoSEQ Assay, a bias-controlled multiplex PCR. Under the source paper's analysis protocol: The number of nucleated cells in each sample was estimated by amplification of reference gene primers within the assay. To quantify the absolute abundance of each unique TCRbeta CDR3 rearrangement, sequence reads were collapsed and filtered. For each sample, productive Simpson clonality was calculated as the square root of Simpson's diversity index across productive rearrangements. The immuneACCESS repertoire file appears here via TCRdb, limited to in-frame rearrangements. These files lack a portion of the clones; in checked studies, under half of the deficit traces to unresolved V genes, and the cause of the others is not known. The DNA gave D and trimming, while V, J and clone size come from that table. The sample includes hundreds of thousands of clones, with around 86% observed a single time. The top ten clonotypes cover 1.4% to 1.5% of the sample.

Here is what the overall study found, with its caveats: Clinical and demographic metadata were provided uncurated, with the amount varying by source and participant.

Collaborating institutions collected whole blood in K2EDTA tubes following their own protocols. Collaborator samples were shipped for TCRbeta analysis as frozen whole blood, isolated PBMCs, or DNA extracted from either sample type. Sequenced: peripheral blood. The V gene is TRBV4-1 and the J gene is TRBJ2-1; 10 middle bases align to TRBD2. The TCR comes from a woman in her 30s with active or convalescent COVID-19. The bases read TGCGCCAGCAGCCAAGGGCCCCTAGCGGGGGCCTACAATGAGCAGTTCTTC. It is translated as CASSQGPLAGAYNEQFF.